This TCR beta chain is from a study of OX40 agonist ivuxolimab in advanced cancers. Study at large: Dose-escalation subjects each had hepatocellular carcinoma, melanoma, renal cell or head and neck cancer. Three patients had partial responses: one hepatocellular carcinoma, two cutaneous melanoma.

Concerning this clone itself: The target antigen is unknown.

The CDR3 sequence is 16 residues long. Germline trimming cut 1 base from V and 1 base from J; bases unmatched to any gene: 0. CDR1 KGHSH and CDR2 LQKENI come from the germline V gene. Study outcomes and limitations: More expanded clones were seen, on average, in CD8+ T cells than in CD4+.

TCRdb's table, derived via immunoSEQ multiplex PCR, lists solely in-frame clones and lacks some. The repertoire includes about 75,000 clones, 86% of them detected once, and roughly 8% sits in the top ten. With autoimmune disease history or systemic immunosuppression, patients were excluded. The chain joins TRBV18 to TRBJ2-1; 11 positions match TRBD2. The material sequenced was CD4+ or CD8+ T cells sorted from blood, taken in a trial of the OX40 agonist ivuxolimab. The source is an adult with an advanced solid tumor such as melanoma, head and neck, liver or kidney cancer. The CDR3 loop is CASSPRTSGSYNEQFF. For the CDR3, the DNA is TGTGCCAGCTCACCACGGACTAGCGGGTCCTACAATGAGCAGTTCTTC.